Here is one TCR beta chain with its context. The antigen is undetermined. The sample belongs to a study of cytomegalovirus exposure and HLA in healthy donors. Study results and caveats: Earlier analysis looked at TCR beta V segments, and most were productive about 87% or about 30% of the time. Later work found that TCR association rates differed between HLA loci; DRB1 had the most and HLA-C the fewest.

Vbeta (60) and Jbeta (13) primers were used in the PCR. Original data processing: Some 12 million shared chains were among the 80 million or so unique TCR beta chains that a later analysis counted. Sequencing was performed with immunoSEQ multiplex PCR; in TCRdb, only in-frame clones are kept and a portion is missing. V and J calls and clone size follow that table, whereas D and trimming were derived from the DNA. The top ten hold approximately 2.3% of the sample, which has about 140,000 clones, around 80% seen once. The CDR3 has 14 residues. V shed 5 bases and J 8 bases; nucleotides not matched to a gene: 10. Germline CDR1 is MGHRA and CDR2 is YSYEKL.

The chain links TRBV4-1 to TRBJ1-2; TRBD1 aligns across 8 bases. The sample consisted of PBMCs. The origin of this receptor is a man between 25 and 39 years old in good health and CMV-seronegative. CDR3 residues: CASSLVGTGAGYTF. CDR3 coding DNA: TGCGCCAGCAGCTTAGTAGGGACAGGCGCCGGCTACACCTTC.